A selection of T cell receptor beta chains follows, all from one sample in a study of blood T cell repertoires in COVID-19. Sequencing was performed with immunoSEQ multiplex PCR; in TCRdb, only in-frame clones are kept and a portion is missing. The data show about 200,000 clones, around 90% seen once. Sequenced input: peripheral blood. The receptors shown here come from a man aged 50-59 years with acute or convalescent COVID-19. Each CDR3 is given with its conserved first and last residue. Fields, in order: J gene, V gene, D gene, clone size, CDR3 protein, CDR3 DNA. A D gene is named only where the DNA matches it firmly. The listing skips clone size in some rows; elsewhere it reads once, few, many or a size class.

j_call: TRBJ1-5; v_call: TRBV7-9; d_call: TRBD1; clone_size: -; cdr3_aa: CASSPSQGSNQPQHF; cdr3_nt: TGTGCCAGCAGCCCCTCACAGGGGAGCAATCAGCCCCAGCATTTT
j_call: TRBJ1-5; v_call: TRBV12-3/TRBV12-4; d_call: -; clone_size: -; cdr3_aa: CASSLSDQPQHF; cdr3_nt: TGTGCCAGCAGTCTCAGCGATCAGCCCCAGCATTTT
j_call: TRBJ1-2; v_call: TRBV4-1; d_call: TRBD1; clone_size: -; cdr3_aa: CASSQGTDTKGDGYTF; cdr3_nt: TGCGCCAGCAGCCAGGGGACAGACACAAAGGGGGATGGCTACACCTTC
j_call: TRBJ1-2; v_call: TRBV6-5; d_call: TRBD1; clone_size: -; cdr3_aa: CASEATGVNYGYTF; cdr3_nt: TGTGCCAGCGAAGCGACAGGGGTTAACTATGGCTACACCTTC
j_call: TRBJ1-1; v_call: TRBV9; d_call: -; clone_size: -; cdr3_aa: CASSVVGTGTEAFF; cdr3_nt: TGTGCCAGCAGCGTAGTGGGTACAGGCACTGAAGCTTTCTTT
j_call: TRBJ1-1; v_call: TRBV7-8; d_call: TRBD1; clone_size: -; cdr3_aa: CASSYIRDRAAAEAFF; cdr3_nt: TGTGCCAGCAGCTATATAAGGGACAGGGCGGCAGCTGAAGCTTTCTTT
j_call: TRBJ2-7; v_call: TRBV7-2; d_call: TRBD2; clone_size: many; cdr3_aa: CASSLALAGEVRRLSYEQYF; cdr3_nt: TGTGCCAGCAGCTTAGCGTTAGCGGGAGAGGTAAGGAGACTCTCCTACGAGCAGTACTTC
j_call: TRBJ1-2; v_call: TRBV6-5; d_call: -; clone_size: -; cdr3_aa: CAIPLTINYGYTF; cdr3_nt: TGTGCCATTCCCCTCACAATTAACTATGGCTACACCTTC
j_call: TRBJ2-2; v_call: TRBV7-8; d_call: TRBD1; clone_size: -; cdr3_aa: CASILDRGTGELFF; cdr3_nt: TGTGCCAGCATCCTCGACAGGGGGACCGGGGAGCTGTTTTTT
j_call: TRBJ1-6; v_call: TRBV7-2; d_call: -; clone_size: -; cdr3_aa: CASSLGTLLLNSPLHF; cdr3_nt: TGTGCCAGCAGCTTAGGGACACTACTCCTAAATTCACCCCTCCACTTT
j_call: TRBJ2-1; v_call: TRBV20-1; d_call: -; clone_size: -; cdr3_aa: CSSAPYNEQFF; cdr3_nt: TGCAGTAGCGCGCCCTACAATGAGCAGTTCTTC
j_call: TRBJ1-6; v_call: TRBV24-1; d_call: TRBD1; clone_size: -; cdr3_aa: CATTYRGAPLHF; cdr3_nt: TGTGCCACCACCTACAGGGGGGCACCCCTCCACTTT
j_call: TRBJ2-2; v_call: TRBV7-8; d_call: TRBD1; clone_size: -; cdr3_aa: CASSLERTGGANTGELFF; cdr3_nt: TGTGCCAGCAGCTTAGAAAGAACAGGGGGCGCGAACACCGGGGAGCTGTTTTTT
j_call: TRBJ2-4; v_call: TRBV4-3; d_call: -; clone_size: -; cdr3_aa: CASSQGTGNGLLNIQYF; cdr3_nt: TGCGCCAGCAGCCAAGGAACAGGGAACGGATTGCTGAACATTCAGTACTTC
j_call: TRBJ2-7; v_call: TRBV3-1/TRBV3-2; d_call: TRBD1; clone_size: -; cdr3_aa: CASSQGWDRVYEQYF; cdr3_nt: TGTGCCAGCAGCCAAGGGTGGGACAGGGTTTACGAGCAGTACTTC